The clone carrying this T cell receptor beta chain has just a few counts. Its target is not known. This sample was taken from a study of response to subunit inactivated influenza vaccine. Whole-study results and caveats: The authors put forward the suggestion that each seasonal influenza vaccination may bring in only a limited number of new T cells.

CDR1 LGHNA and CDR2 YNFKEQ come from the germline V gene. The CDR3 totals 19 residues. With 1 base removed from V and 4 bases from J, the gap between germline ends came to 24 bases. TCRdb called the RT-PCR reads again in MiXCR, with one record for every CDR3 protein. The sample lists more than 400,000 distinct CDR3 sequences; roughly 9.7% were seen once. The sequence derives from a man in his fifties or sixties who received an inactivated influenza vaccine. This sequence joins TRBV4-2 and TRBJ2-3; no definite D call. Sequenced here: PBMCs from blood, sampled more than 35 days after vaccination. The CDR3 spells CASSQAKARQKPRSDTQYF. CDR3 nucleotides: TGTGCCAGCAGCCAAGCAAAAGCCAGGCAGAAACCTCGCTCAGATACGCAGTATTTT.